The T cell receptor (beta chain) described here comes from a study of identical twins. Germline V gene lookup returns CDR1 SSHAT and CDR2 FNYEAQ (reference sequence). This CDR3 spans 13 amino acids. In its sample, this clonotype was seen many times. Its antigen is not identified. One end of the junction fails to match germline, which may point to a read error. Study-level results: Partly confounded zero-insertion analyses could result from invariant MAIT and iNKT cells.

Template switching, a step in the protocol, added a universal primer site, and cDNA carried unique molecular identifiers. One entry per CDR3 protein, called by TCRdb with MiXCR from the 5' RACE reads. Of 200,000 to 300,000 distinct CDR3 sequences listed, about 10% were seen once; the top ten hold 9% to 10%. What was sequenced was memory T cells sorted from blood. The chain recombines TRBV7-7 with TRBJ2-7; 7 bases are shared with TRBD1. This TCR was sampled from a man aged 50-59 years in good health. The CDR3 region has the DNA TGTGCTAGCAGCTTAGAACGACAGGGACGGCAGTACTTC. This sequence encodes CASSLERQGRQYF.